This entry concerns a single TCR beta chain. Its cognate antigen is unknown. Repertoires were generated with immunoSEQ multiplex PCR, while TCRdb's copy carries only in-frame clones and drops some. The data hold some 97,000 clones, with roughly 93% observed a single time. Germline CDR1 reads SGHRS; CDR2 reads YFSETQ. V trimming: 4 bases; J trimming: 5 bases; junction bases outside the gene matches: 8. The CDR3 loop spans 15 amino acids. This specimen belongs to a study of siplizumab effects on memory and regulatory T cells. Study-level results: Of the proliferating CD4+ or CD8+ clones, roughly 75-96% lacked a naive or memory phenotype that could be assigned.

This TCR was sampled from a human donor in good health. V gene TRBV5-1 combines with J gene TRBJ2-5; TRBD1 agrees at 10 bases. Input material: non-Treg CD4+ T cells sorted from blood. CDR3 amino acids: CASSPGTGDTETQYF. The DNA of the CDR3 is TGCGCCAGCAGCCCAGGGACAGGGGATACGGAGACCCAGTACTTC. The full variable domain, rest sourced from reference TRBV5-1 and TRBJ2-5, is KAGVTQTPRYLIKTRGQQVTLSCSPISGHRSVSWYQQTPGQGLQFLFEYFSETQRNKGNFPGRFSGRQFSNSRSEMNVSTLELGDSALYLCASSPGTGDTETQYFGPGTRLLVL.